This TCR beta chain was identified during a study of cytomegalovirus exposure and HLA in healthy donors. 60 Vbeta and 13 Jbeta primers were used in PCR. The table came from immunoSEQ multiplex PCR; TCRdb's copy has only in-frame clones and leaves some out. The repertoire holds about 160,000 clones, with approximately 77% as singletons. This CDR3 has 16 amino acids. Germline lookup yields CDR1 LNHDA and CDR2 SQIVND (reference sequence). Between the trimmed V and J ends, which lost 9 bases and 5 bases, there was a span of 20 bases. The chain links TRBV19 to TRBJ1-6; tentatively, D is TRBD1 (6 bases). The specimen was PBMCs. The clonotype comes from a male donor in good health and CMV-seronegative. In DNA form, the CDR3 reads TGTGCCAGCACTGGGGGAGGGGGGACCAATAATTCACCCCTCCACTTT. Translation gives CASTGGGGTNNSPLHF.